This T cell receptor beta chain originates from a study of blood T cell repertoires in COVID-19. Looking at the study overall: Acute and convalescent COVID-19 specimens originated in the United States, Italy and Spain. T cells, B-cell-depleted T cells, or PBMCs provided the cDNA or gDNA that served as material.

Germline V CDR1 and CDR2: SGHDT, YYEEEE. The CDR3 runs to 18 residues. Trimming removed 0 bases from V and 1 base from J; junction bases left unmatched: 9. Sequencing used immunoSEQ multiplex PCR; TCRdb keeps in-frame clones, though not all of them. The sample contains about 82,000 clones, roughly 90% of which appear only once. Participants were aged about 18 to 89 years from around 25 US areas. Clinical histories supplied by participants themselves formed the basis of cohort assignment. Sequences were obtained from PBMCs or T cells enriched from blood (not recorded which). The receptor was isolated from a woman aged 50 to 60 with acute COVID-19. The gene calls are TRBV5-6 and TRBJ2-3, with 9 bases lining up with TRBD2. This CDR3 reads CASSLGGSGSGGTDTQYF. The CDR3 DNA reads TGTGCCAGCAGCTTGGGCGGTAGCGGGAGCGGGGGCACAGATACGCAGTATTTT.